The rows below give T cell receptor beta chains drawn from one sample of a study of blood T cell repertoires in COVID-19. Using immunoSEQ multiplex PCR, the repertoire was profiled, and TCRdb retains in-frame clones only, with some absent. The sample shows 250,000 to 400,000 clones, 85% of them seen only once. The sample taken for sequencing was PBMCs or T cells enriched from blood (not recorded which). These receptors came from a woman in her twenties or thirties who had been exposed to COVID-19. The CDR3 runs from the conserved cysteine through the conserved F or W. A D gene is named only where the DNA matches it firmly. The size field is filled for only some rows; it gives once, few, many or a size class.

>-|-|TRBV5-5|TRBJ1-4
TGTGCCAGCAGCGTATCAGTAGGACAGCCTAATGAAAAACTGTTTTTT
CASSVSVGQPNEKLFF
>-|-|TRBV2|TRBJ2-1
TGTGCCAGTACTACGGCTCTAGCGAGCTATTACAATGAGCAGTTCTTC
CASTTALASYYNEQFF
>-|TRBD1|TRBV6-2/TRBV6-3|TRBJ1-5
TGTGCCAGCAGTTACCCGACAGGGGGCGCGGGACAGCCCCAGCATTTT
CASSYPTGGAGQPQHF
>-|TRBD2|TRBV27|TRBJ2-7
TGTGCCAGCAACATAGCGGGAGGACTGGGTTCCTACGAGCAGTACTTC
CASNIAGGLGSYEQYF
>-|TRBD1|TRBV30|TRBJ1-6
TGTGCCTGGAGTGGGAAAACAGGGGGCAGTAATTCACCCCTCCACTTT
CAWSGKTGGSNSPLHF
>-|-|TRBV23-1|TRBJ1-5
TGCGCCAGCAACCCAATAAGGTTTCAAATTCGGGACAAAGAACACCAGCCCCAGCATTTT
CASNPIRFQIRDKEHQPQHF
>-|TRBD2|TRBV19|TRBJ2-1
TGTGCCAGTAAAGAGTCGTGGGGTAGCGGGAAGGGGTATGAGCAGTTCTTC
CASKESWGSGKGYEQFF
>-|-|TRBV10-2|TRBJ2-7
TGCGCCAGCTCGCTCGGGGGTCGCCGCTACGAGCAGTACTTC
CASSLGGRRYEQYF
>once|-|TRBV3-1/TRBV3-2|TRBJ1-2
TGTGCCAGCAGCCAAGATCGACAGACTGGGGGCTACACCTTC
CASSQDRQTGGYTF
>-|-|TRBV21-1|TRBJ1-2
TGTGCCAGCAGCAGACTATGTTCCGGGACAGCAATCTATGGCTACACCTTC
CASSRLCSGTAIYGYTF
>-|TRBD2|TRBV3-1/TRBV3-2|TRBJ2-1
TGTGCCAGCAGCCATCCGGGACTAGCGGGAGGGGAGAAAAAGAACTCCTACAATGAGCAGTTCTTC
CASSHPGLAGGEKKNSYNEQFF
>-|TRBD2|TRBV28|TRBJ2-1
TGTGCCAGCAGTGCCCCTAAAGCTAGCGGGGGTTTATACAATGAGCAGTTCTTC
CASSAPKASGGLYNEQFF
>-|TRBD1|TRBV29-1|TRBJ2-5
TGCAGCGTCGGACAGACAGGGATGAAAGAGACCCAGTACTTC
CSVGQTGMKETQYF
>-|TRBD2|TRBV30|TRBJ2-5
TGTGCCTGGATGAGGCTAGCGGGGGGTCACCAACAAGAGACCCAGTACTTC
CAWMRLAGGHQQETQYF
>-|-|TRBV21-1|TRBJ2-1
TGTGCCAGCAACCTTTATCTAGCGGGGGGGCCCGGTGAGCAGTTCTTC
CASNLYLAGGPGEQFF
>-|-|TRBV6-4|TRBJ1-5
TGTGCCAGCAGAGTTTCGGAACAGGAAAATCAGCCCCAGCATTTT
CASRVSEQENQPQHF
>-|TRBD2|TRBV11-2|TRBJ2-3
TGTGCCAGCAGCTTAGGCGGGGGGGGCACAGATACGCAGTATTTT
CASSLGGGGTDTQYF
>-|TRBD1|TRBV25-1|TRBJ1-1
TGTGCCAGCAGTGGTAGCAGGGGGCTTAACACTGAAGCTTTCTTT
CASSGSRGLNTEAFF
>-|TRBD2|TRBV7-9|TRBJ2-7
TGTGCCAGCAGCTTAGCATATCCTAGCGGGACCTACGAGCAGTACTTC
CASSLAYPSGTYEQYF
>-|-|TRBV28|TRBJ1-3
TGTGCCAGCAGCTGGAGCCCCTCTGGAAACACCATATATTTT
CASSWSPSGNTIYF
>-|TRBD1|TRBV27|TRBJ2-1
TGTGCCAGCAGGACAGGGGCGAACTCCTACAATGAGCAGTTCTTC
CASRTGANSYNEQFF
>few|TRBD2|TRBV5-5|TRBJ2-7
TGTGCCAGCAGCTTGGTTAGCGGGAGTTATTCTGACGAGCAGTACTTC
CASSLVSGSYSDEQYF
>-|-|TRBV2|TRBJ2-7
TGTGCCAGCCGGATCGACACTTACGGCGACGAGCAGTACTTC
CASRIDTYGDEQYF
>-|TRBD2|TRBV10-2|TRBJ2-3
TGCGCCAGCAGTCGGGGAGTCATAGCGGGGGGCCGCACAGATACGCAGTATTTT
CASSRGVIAGGRTDTQYF
>once|-|TRBV6-5|TRBJ2-2
TGTGCCAGCGGACAGAACGGGGAGCTGTTTTTT
CASGQNGELFF
>-|-|TRBV7-9|TRBJ2-7
TGTGCCAGCAGCTTAGATCTAGTAAGGTCCTACGAGCAGTACTTC
CASSLDLVRSYEQYF
>-|TRBD1|TRBV19|TRBJ1-2
TGTGCCAGTAGTATGACAGGGAACATAAACTATGGCTACACCTTC
CASSMTGNINYGYTF
>-|-|TRBV3-1/TRBV3-2|TRBJ2-3
TGTGCCAGCAGCCAATTGTCAGGGGCCCCCGGAGATACGCAGTATTTT
CASSQLSGAPGDTQYF
>many|-|TRBV19|TRBJ1-1
TGTGCCAGTAGTCCTAAAGGGGGCACTGAAGCTTTCTTT
CASSPKGGTEAFF
>-|TRBD2|TRBV7-9|TRBJ2-7
TGTGCCTCCTCCTTAGCGGGCAGGTACGAGCAGTACTTC
CASSLAGRYEQYF
>once|-|TRBV12-3/TRBV12-4|TRBJ2-1
TGTGCCAGCAGTTTCTCCCCTGAGCAGTTCTTC
CASSFSPEQFF
>-|-|TRBV10-3|TRBJ1-4
TGTGCCATCAGTGGGACCGGACGGGAAGAAAAACTGTTTTTT
CAISGTGREEKLFF
>-|-|TRBV7-2|TRBJ1-2
TGTGCCAGCAGCTTAGTCCCCCAGGGTGGGGGCTACACCTTC
CASSLVPQGGGYTF
>-|-|TRBV12-5|TRBJ1-1
TGTGCTAGTGGTTTGAATGTTCGGGTCGAAGGCACTGAAGCTTTCTTT
CASGLNVRVEGTEAFF
>-|TRBD1|TRBV6-2/TRBV6-3|TRBJ2-5
TGTGCCAGCAGCCGAGCAGGGGGCCAAGAGACCCAGTACTTC
CASSRAGGQETQYF
>-|TRBD2|TRBV2|TRBJ2-1
TGTGCCAGCAGTAAGACTAGCGGGAGTAACAATGAGCAGTTCTTC
CASSKTSGSNNEQFF
>-|TRBD2|TRBV29-1|TRBJ2-7
TGCAGCGTTGAATCGACTAGCGGGGGAGCCTACGAGCAGTACTTC
CSVESTSGGAYEQYF
>few|TRBD2|TRBV28|TRBJ2-1
TGTGCCAGCAGTGACTTAGTAGCGGGAATGAATGAGCAGTTCTTC
CASSDLVAGMNEQFF
>-|TRBD1|TRBV3-1/TRBV3-2|TRBJ2-2
TGTGCCAGCAGCGGGCGGGACAGGTCGTCCGGGGAGCTGTTTTTT
CASSGRDRSSGELFF
>-|TRBD1|TRBV15|TRBJ1-5
TGTGCCACCAGCAGAGAACAGGGGAATCAGCCCCAGCATTTT
CATSREQGNQPQHF
>-|-|TRBV5-4|TRBJ1-5
TGTGCCAGCAGCCCGACGGTGGAGGGCAATCAGCCCCAGCATTTT
CASSPTVEGNQPQHF
>-|-|TRBV11-1|TRBJ1-1
TGTGCCAGCAGCTGGGGGGGCCAAAACACTGAAGCTTTCTTT
CASSWGGQNTEAFF
>-|TRBD1|TRBV29-1|TRBJ2-3
TGCAGCGTTACCCCACCCGGGACAGCCACAGATACGCAGTATTTT
CSVTPPGTATDTQYF
>-|TRBD2|TRBV6-5|TRBJ2-7
TGTGCCAGCATGTCTAGCGGTTCCTACGAGCAGTACTTC
CASMSSGSYEQYF
>few|TRBD1|TRBV7-9|TRBJ2-7
TGTGCCAGCAGCTTAGTTTTCGGGACAGGGGATCACGAGCAGTACTTC
CASSLVFGTGDHEQYF
>-|TRBD1|TRBV7-2|TRBJ2-7
TGTGCCAGCAGCGCGGACAGGGGGATCAACGAGCAGTACTTC
CASSADRGINEQYF
>few|TRBD1|TRBV7-9|TRBJ1-4
TGTGCCAGCAGCTTAGGGGACAGGGGGCAGGATGAAAAACTGTTTTTT
CASSLGDRGQDEKLFF
>-|TRBD1|TRBV5-4|TRBJ1-1
TGTGCCAGCGATCGGGACAGGAGAGGGAACACTGAAGCTTTCTTT
CASDRDRRGNTEAFF
>-|TRBD2|TRBV11-2|TRBJ2-1
TGTGCCAGCACCCAGGTTGGGAGCGGGAGGCACAATGAGCAGTTCTTC
CASTQVGSGRHNEQFF